Listed below are T cell receptor beta chains from one sample, sequenced in a study of blood T cell repertoires in COVID-19. Profiling relied on immunoSEQ multiplex PCR, and the TCRdb table lists in-frame clones only, not all of them. The sample consists of a few hundred thousand clones, approximately 90% of them appearing once. The material sequenced was PBMCs or T cells enriched from blood (not recorded which). These receptors were obtained from a woman under 30 who had recovered from COVID-19. CDR3s include the opening cysteine and the closing phenylalanine or tryptophan. A D gene is named only where the DNA matches it firmly. The size of a clone is reported for some rows only, either as once, few or many, or as a class for expanded clones.

cdr3_length: 12
j_call: TRBJ1-2
d_call: -
v_call: TRBV2
clone_size: few
cdr3_nt: TGTGCCAGCAGTCGATCGGACAGCGGCTACACCTTC
cdr3_aa: CASSRSDSGYTF

cdr3_length: 13
j_call: TRBJ2-7
d_call: -
v_call: TRBV6-1
clone_size: many
cdr3_nt: TGTGCCAGCAGTGAAGGGCCTTCCTACGAGCAGTACTTC
cdr3_aa: CASSEGPSYEQYF

cdr3_length: 15
j_call: TRBJ1-1
d_call: TRBD1
v_call: TRBV5-1
clone_size: -
cdr3_nt: TGCGCCAGCAGCTTCCTACGGGACAGTAACACTGAAGCTTTCTTT
cdr3_aa: CASSFLRDSNTEAFF

cdr3_length: 15
j_call: TRBJ1-5
d_call: TRBD1
v_call: TRBV2
clone_size: few
cdr3_nt: TGTGCCAGCAGTGAATTGGGACAGGGCAATCAGCCCCAGCATTTT
cdr3_aa: CASSELGQGNQPQHF

cdr3_length: 14
j_call: TRBJ1-1
d_call: -
v_call: TRBV7-8
clone_size: -
cdr3_nt: TGTGCCAGCAGCTTAACGAGTGGTGACACTGAAGCTTTCTTT
cdr3_aa: CASSLTSGDTEAFF

cdr3_length: 16
j_call: TRBJ1-5
d_call: -
v_call: TRBV18
clone_size: once
cdr3_nt: TGTGCCAGCTCACCGCCTGGAGGAGGCGCGGGTCAGCCCCAGCATTTT
cdr3_aa: CASSPPGGGAGQPQHF

cdr3_length: 16
j_call: TRBJ2-7
d_call: -
v_call: TRBV5-1
clone_size: -
cdr3_nt: TGCGCCAGCAGCCGAGAATTGAGGGCGAGCTCCTACGAGCAGTACTTC
cdr3_aa: CASSRELRASSYEQYF

cdr3_length: 13
j_call: TRBJ2-7
d_call: -
v_call: TRBV5-4
clone_size: -
cdr3_nt: TGTGCCAGCAGCTTTGGTTCAGCCTACGAGCAGTACTTC
cdr3_aa: CASSFGSAYEQYF

cdr3_length: 13
j_call: TRBJ1-1
d_call: -
v_call: TRBV29-1
clone_size: few
cdr3_nt: TGCAGCGTTGGACAGTTCATGAACACTGAAGCTTTCTTT
cdr3_aa: CSVGQFMNTEAFF

cdr3_length: 13
j_call: TRBJ1-1
d_call: TRBD1
v_call: TRBV12-3/TRBV12-4
clone_size: -
cdr3_nt: TGTGCCAGCAGTTTGGGCAGGGGGGCTGAAGCTTTCTTT
cdr3_aa: CASSLGRGAEAFF

cdr3_length: 14
j_call: TRBJ1-4
d_call: -
v_call: TRBV7-2
clone_size: -
cdr3_nt: TGTGCCAGCAGCTTTGACAGGACTAATGAAAAACTGTTTTTT
cdr3_aa: CASSFDRTNEKLFF

cdr3_length: 13
j_call: TRBJ2-3
d_call: -
v_call: TRBV10-1
clone_size: few
cdr3_nt: TGCGCCAGCAGTGACCGGGGGAGAGATACGCAGTATTTT
cdr3_aa: CASSDRGRDTQYF

cdr3_length: 16
j_call: TRBJ1-2
d_call: -
v_call: TRBV9
clone_size: -
cdr3_nt: TGTGCCAGCAGCGTAGCTACCGGGGGGATAGGCTATGGCTACACCTTC
cdr3_aa: CASSVATGGIGYGYTF

cdr3_length: 14
j_call: TRBJ1-4
d_call: -
v_call: TRBV5-1
clone_size: -
cdr3_nt: TGCGCCAGCAGCTTGAACAGCCATAATGAAAAACTGTTTTTT
cdr3_aa: CASSLNSHNEKLFF

cdr3_length: 15
j_call: TRBJ2-3
d_call: TRBD1
v_call: TRBV24-1
clone_size: -
cdr3_nt: TGTGCCACCAGTGAGTCAGGGGGCGCCGCAGATACGCAGTATTTT
cdr3_aa: CATSESGGAADTQYF

cdr3_length: 15
j_call: TRBJ2-7
d_call: -
v_call: TRBV21-1
clone_size: -
cdr3_nt: TGTGCCAGCAGCAAGTGGAGACGGCCATCTTACGAGCAGTACTTC
cdr3_aa: CASSKWRRPSYEQYF

cdr3_length: 15
j_call: TRBJ2-3
d_call: -
v_call: TRBV11-2
clone_size: -
cdr3_nt: TGTGCCAGCAGCTTCTCCGGGACTAGCACAGATACGCAGTATTTT
cdr3_aa: CASSFSGTSTDTQYF

cdr3_length: 13
j_call: TRBJ1-2
d_call: -
v_call: TRBV6-1
clone_size: -
cdr3_nt: TGTGCCAGCAGTGAATTCGCGGGGAGCGGCTACACCTTC
cdr3_aa: CASSEFAGSGYTF

cdr3_length: 15
j_call: TRBJ2-7
d_call: TRBD2
v_call: TRBV10-3
clone_size: -
cdr3_nt: TGTGCCATCAGTGAGGGTGGCGGGGGGACCTACGAGCAGTACTTC
cdr3_aa: CAISEGGGGTYEQYF

cdr3_length: 13
j_call: TRBJ2-1
d_call: -
v_call: TRBV9
clone_size: -
cdr3_nt: TGTGCCAGCAGCGTAGACCTTAACTCCGAGCAGTTCTTC
cdr3_aa: CASSVDLNSEQFF

cdr3_length: 13
j_call: TRBJ1-1
d_call: -
v_call: TRBV6-5
clone_size: -
cdr3_nt: TGTGCCAGTTGGGGGGTACAGAACACTGAAGCTTTCTTT
cdr3_aa: CASWGVQNTEAFF

cdr3_length: 12
j_call: TRBJ1-2
d_call: TRBD1
v_call: TRBV27
clone_size: few
cdr3_nt: TGTGCCAGCAGCCCAGGGGGCTATGGCTACACCTTC
cdr3_aa: CASSPGGYGYTF

cdr3_length: 14
j_call: TRBJ2-2
d_call: -
v_call: TRBV10-3
clone_size: -
cdr3_nt: TGTGCCATCAGTGAGCCGACAGACCCCGGGGAGCTGTTTTTT
cdr3_aa: CAISEPTDPGELFF

cdr3_length: 15
j_call: TRBJ1-1
d_call: -
v_call: TRBV5-1
clone_size: -
cdr3_nt: TGCGCCAGCAGCTTGGGGGCAGGGTTACCGTCTGAAGCTTTCTTT
cdr3_aa: CASSLGAGLPSEAFF

cdr3_length: 16
j_call: TRBJ2-1
d_call: TRBD1
v_call: TRBV10-1
clone_size: -
cdr3_nt: TGCGCCAGCAGTCCGGCCGGGACAGGGCTTAGTGATGAGCAGTTCTTC
cdr3_aa: CASSPAGTGLSDEQFF

cdr3_length: 15
j_call: TRBJ2-3
d_call: TRBD2
v_call: TRBV18
clone_size: -
cdr3_nt: TGTGCCAGCTCACCTCAAAGGGAGGGCCCAGATACGCAGTATTTT
cdr3_aa: CASSPQREGPDTQYF

cdr3_length: 16
j_call: TRBJ2-4
d_call: TRBD2
v_call: TRBV15
clone_size: -
cdr3_nt: TGTGCCACCAGCCCCCGGAGGGAGGGGATCAAAAACATTCAGTACTTC
cdr3_aa: CATSPRREGIKNIQYF

cdr3_length: 13
j_call: TRBJ1-2
d_call: -
v_call: TRBV28
clone_size: -
cdr3_nt: TGTGCCAGCAGACTACAGGTAAACTATGGCTACACCTTC
cdr3_aa: CASRLQVNYGYTF

cdr3_length: 12
j_call: TRBJ2-1
d_call: -
v_call: TRBV29-1
clone_size: -
cdr3_nt: TGCAGCGTTGGTCCAGGGAACAATGAGCAGTTCTTC
cdr3_aa: CSVGPGNNEQFF

cdr3_length: 16
j_call: TRBJ1-1
d_call: TRBD1
v_call: TRBV5-1
clone_size: -
cdr3_nt: TGCGCCAGCAGCCCCCGGGACAGTAACATGAACACTGAAGCTTTCTTT
cdr3_aa: CASSPRDSNMNTEAFF

cdr3_length: 15
j_call: TRBJ2-7
d_call: -
v_call: TRBV3-1/TRBV3-2
clone_size: -
cdr3_nt: TGTGCCAGCAGCCAAGGTCCGGAGAGCTCCTACGAGCAGTACTTC
cdr3_aa: CASSQGPESSYEQYF

cdr3_length: 21
j_call: TRBJ2-7
d_call: -
v_call: TRBV29-1
clone_size: -
cdr3_nt: TGCAGCGTTGAAGATCTTCGTAACTTAACTGAGACAGGAGAGTTTACCTACGAGCAGTACTTC
cdr3_aa: CSVEDLRNLTETGEFTYEQYF

cdr3_length: 20
j_call: TRBJ2-3
d_call: TRBD2
v_call: TRBV6-4
clone_size: -
cdr3_nt: TGTGCCAGCAGTGACACCGGGACTAGCGGGAGTTTTGGGGGCACAGATACGCAGTATTTT
cdr3_aa: CASSDTGTSGSFGGTDTQYF

cdr3_length: 14
j_call: TRBJ2-7
d_call: -
v_call: TRBV4-1
clone_size: -
cdr3_nt: TGCGCCAGCAGCCCCTACTCCGAGGAGGGCGAGCAGTACTTC
cdr3_aa: CASSPYSEEGEQYF

cdr3_length: 15
j_call: TRBJ1-3
d_call: -
v_call: TRBV19
clone_size: -
cdr3_nt: TGTGCCAGTAGTATGTGGCTGAACTCTGGAAACACCATATATTTT
cdr3_aa: CASSMWLNSGNTIYF

cdr3_length: 16
j_call: TRBJ2-6
d_call: -
v_call: TRBV27
clone_size: -
cdr3_nt: TGTGCCAGCAGTTTCAAACGAGACTCTGGGGCCAACGTCCTGACTTTC
cdr3_aa: CASSFKRDSGANVLTF

cdr3_length: 16
j_call: TRBJ1-2
d_call: -
v_call: TRBV19
clone_size: -
cdr3_nt: TGTGCCAGTAGTATATTCACTTCAGGATCCCCTACGTTCTACACCTTC
cdr3_aa: CASSIFTSGSPTFYTF

cdr3_length: 13
j_call: TRBJ1-1
d_call: -
v_call: TRBV13
clone_size: -
cdr3_nt: TGTGCCAGCAGCTTATACAAGAACACTGAAGCTTTCTTT
cdr3_aa: CASSLYKNTEAFF

cdr3_length: 12
j_call: TRBJ1-1
d_call: -
v_call: TRBV7-9
clone_size: -
cdr3_nt: TGTGCCAGCAGCATCCAGGGTGGTGAAGCTTTCTTT
cdr3_aa: CASSIQGGEAFF

cdr3_length: 15
j_call: TRBJ1-1
d_call: -
v_call: TRBV5-1
clone_size: -
cdr3_nt: TGCGCCAGCAGCCTTAACAGGGCAGGAGGCACTGAAGCTTTCTTT
cdr3_aa: CASSLNRAGGTEAFF

cdr3_length: 14
j_call: TRBJ1-5
d_call: TRBD1
v_call: TRBV2
clone_size: -
cdr3_nt: TGTGCCAGCAGCTCCATGACAGGGGAACAGCCCCAGCATTTT
cdr3_aa: CASSSMTGEQPQHF

cdr3_length: 14
j_call: TRBJ1-3
d_call: TRBD1
v_call: TRBV24-1
clone_size: -
cdr3_nt: TGTGCCACCAGTGATGGGACAGGGGGAAACACCATATATTTT
cdr3_aa: CATSDGTGGNTIYF

cdr3_length: 11
j_call: TRBJ1-4
d_call: -
v_call: TRBV30
clone_size: -
cdr3_nt: TGTGCCTGGAGTTACACTGAAAAACTGTTTTTT
cdr3_aa: CAWSYTEKLFF

cdr3_length: 14
j_call: TRBJ2-3
d_call: -
v_call: TRBV27
clone_size: -
cdr3_nt: TGTGCCAGCAGTTTATCCGGGGGTTGGGATACGCAGTATTTT
cdr3_aa: CASSLSGGWDTQYF

cdr3_length: 12
j_call: TRBJ2-2
d_call: -
v_call: TRBV3-1/TRBV3-2
clone_size: -
cdr3_nt: TGTGCCAGCAGCCAACTCACCGGGGAGCTGTTTTTT
cdr3_aa: CASSQLTGELFF

cdr3_length: 14
j_call: TRBJ2-2
d_call: -
v_call: TRBV10-2
clone_size: -
cdr3_nt: TGCGCCAGCATCGCCGGGGTGAACACCGGGGAGCTGTTTTTT
cdr3_aa: CASIAGVNTGELFF

cdr3_length: 11
j_call: TRBJ1-2
d_call: -
v_call: TRBV20-1
clone_size: -
cdr3_nt: TGCAGTGTCGGACTCATTAAGGGCTACACCTTC
cdr3_aa: CSVGLIKGYTF

cdr3_length: 14
j_call: TRBJ2-7
d_call: -
v_call: TRBV18
clone_size: -
cdr3_nt: TGTGCCAGCTCACCCGGGACAAGGTCCTACGAGCAGTACTTC
cdr3_aa: CASSPGTRSYEQYF